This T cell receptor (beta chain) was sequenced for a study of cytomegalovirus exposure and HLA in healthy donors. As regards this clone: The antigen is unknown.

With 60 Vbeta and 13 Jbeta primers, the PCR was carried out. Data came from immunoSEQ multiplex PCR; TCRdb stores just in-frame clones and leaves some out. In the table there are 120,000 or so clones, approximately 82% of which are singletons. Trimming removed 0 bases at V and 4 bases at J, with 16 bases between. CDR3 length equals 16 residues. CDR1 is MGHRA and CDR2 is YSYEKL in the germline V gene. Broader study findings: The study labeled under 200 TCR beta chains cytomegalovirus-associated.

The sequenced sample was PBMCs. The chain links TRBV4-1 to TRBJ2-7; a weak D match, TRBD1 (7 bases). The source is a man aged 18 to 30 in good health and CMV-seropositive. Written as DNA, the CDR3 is TGCGCCAGCAGCCAAGACCTCGGGCAGGGGGGATACGAGCAGTACTTC. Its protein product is CASSQDLGQGGYEQYF.